The next 22 T cell receptor beta chains were all read from a single sample in a study of beta chain features in type 1 diabetes. Points from the study as a whole: Across all four CD4+ subsets, people with type 1 diabetes showed modestly shorter TCRB CDR3s.

As every portion of the isolated RNA was reverse transcribed, the sequencing read expressed TCRB transcripts. TCRdb keeps only in-frame clones here, not all; method: immunoSEQ multiplex PCR. Among 600,000 or so clones listed, about 14% were seen once. Their cognate antigens are unknown. Specimen: naive CD4+ T cells from blood. These receptor sequences come from a man aged 18 to 29 with type 1 diabetes.

This clone was detected a few times. This rearrangement joins TRBV4-3 to TRBJ2-2; a weak D match, TRBD1 (5 bases). Looked up from germline, CDR1 is LGHNA and CDR2 is YSLEER. The CDR3 loop spans 15 amino acids. V was shortened by 0 bases and J by 5 bases, with 10 bases between the two germline ends. The CDR3 DNA is TGCGCCAGCAGCCAAGACAGGGTCCCAACCGGGGAGCTGTTTTTT. It yields the protein CASSQDRVPTGELFF.

This rearrangement joins TRBV7-6 to TRBJ1-5, with TRBD1 as a possible D gene (5 bases). CDR3 size: 14 residues. Germline CDR1 and CDR2: SGHVS and FNYEAQ. V gave up 2 bases and J gave up 5 bases, with 10 bases separating them. The CDR3 sequence: CASSLTGGYQPQHF. The CDR3 coding sequence is TGTGCCAGCAGCTTAACAGGCGGTTATCAGCCCCAGCATTTT.

Only a few counts were recorded for this clone. The genes are TRBV19 and TRBJ1-6; D unclear. With 5 bases removed from V and 0 bases from J, the gap between germline ends came to 14 bases. The V gene's germline CDR1 is LNHDA and CDR2 SQIVND (reference sequence). CDR3 length: 17 amino acids. CDR3 bases: TGTGCCAGTAGTGCGCGACTGTCAAGCTCCTATAATTCACCCCTCCACTTT. Its translation is CASSARLSSSYNSPLHF.

This clone was counted once. The V call is TRBV6-1, the J call TRBJ1-5; D gene unclear. This CDR3 is 15 amino acids long. Germline V lookup: CDR1 MNHNS, CDR2 SASEGT. V gave up 1 base and J gave up 3 bases, with 10 bases separating them. The CDR3 coding sequence is TGTGCCAGCAGTGAAGGGGGTGCGAACAATCAGCCCCAGCATTTT. As protein: CASSEGGANNQPQHF.

The sample holds a few counts of this clone. Other DNA sequences from this sample encode an identical CDR3 as well. This chain connects TRBV5-1 to TRBJ2-7; D call uncertain. V was trimmed by 0 bases and J by 3 bases, leaving 4 bases between them. There are 12 residues in the CDR3. Germline-derived CDR1 and CDR2 are SGHRS and YFSETQ. CDR3 residues: CASSLGVYEQYF. For the CDR3, the DNA is TGCGCCAGCAGCTTGGGGGTCTACGAGCAGTACTTC.

This clone was counted only a few times. The chain recombines TRBV27 with TRBJ1-5, with D possibly TRBD1 on 5 matching bases. Germline V CDR1 and CDR2: MNHEY, SMNVEV (reference sequence). The CDR3 extends over 13 amino acids. With 4 bases removed from V and 5 bases from J, the gap between germline ends came to 9 bases. The DNA of the CDR3 is TGTGCCAGCAGTTCAAGGGGCTATCAGCCCCAGCATTTT. Translation gives CASSSRGYQPQHF.

The V and J genes are TRBV28 and TRBJ1-2; 8 bases line up with TRBD1. Germline loops: CDR1 MDHEN, CDR2 SYDVKM. The length of the CDR3 is 12 residues. The V gene end was trimmed by 8 bases and the J gene end by 3 bases; junction bases not matched to a gene: 2. The CDR3: CASGQGDYGYTF. The CDR3 nucleotides read TGTGCCAGCGGACAGGGCGACTATGGCTACACCTTC.

The rearrangement joins TRBV11-1 to TRBJ1-1; unclear D gene. Trimming removed 5 bases from V and 8 bases from J, with 12 bases in between. The germline CDR1 and CDR2 sequences are SGHAT and FQDESV (reference sequence). The CDR3 length is 12 residues. CDR3 protein: CASSATREEAFF. Here the CDR3 DNA reads TGTGCCAGCAGCGCCACAAGGGAGGAAGCTTTCTTT.

This clone was observed a handful of times. This chain uses TRBV5-1 with TRBJ2-1, with TRBD2 matching over 13 bases. V lost 4 bases, J lost 10 bases, and 17 bases stayed unmatched. The germline V gene has CDR1 SGHRS and CDR2 YFSETQ. This CDR3 region has 18 residues. The CDR3 sequence is CASSLGLAGDLAPPEQFF. The DNA of the CDR3 is TGCGCCAGCAGCCTAGGACTAGCGGGGGACCTAGCTCCCCCAGAGCAGTTCTTC. The full variable domain, rest sourced from reference TRBV5-1 and TRBJ2-1, is KAGVTQTPRYLIKTRGQQVTLSCSPISGHRSVSWYQQTPGQGLQFLFEYFSETQRNKGNFPGRFSGRQFSNSRSEMNVSTLELGDSALYLCASSLGLAGDLAPPEQFFGPGTRLTVL.

J is TRBJ1-1 and V is TRBV5-1; the D is unclear. This CDR3 is 13 amino acids long. The V gene lost 2 bases and the J gene lost 1 base, with 6 bases spanning the gap. CDR1 is SGHRS and CDR2 is YFSETQ in the germline V gene. CDR3 protein: CASSFQENTEAFF. The CDR3 region has the DNA TGCGCCAGCAGCTTCCAGGAGAACACTGAAGCTTTCTTT.

This clone was picked up a small number of times. The V gene is TRBV7-8, the J gene TRBJ1-5, with unresolved D. Trimming took off 4 bases at V and 4 bases at J, with 11 bases between the two ends. There are 14 residues in the CDR3. The germline V gene has CDR1 SGHVS and CDR2 FQNEAQ. This CDR3 is CASSSGSTNQPQHF. In nucleotides, the CDR3 is TGTGCCAGCAGCTCCGGGTCGACTAATCAGCCCCAGCATTTT.

V gene TRBV6-5 combines with J gene TRBJ1-2; D unresolved. Germline V lookup: CDR1 MNHEY, CDR2 SVGAGI. Trimming shortened V by 6 bases and J by 2 bases, and 10 bases separated the two germline ends. The CDR3 is 13 residues long. The CDR3 sequence is CASSTRGNYGYTF. For the CDR3, the DNA is TGTGCCAGCAGCACTCGAGGGAACTATGGCTACACCTTC.

The chain links TRBV5-4 to TRBJ2-7; D perhaps matches TRBD1 (5 bases). The germline V gene has CDR1 SGHNT and CDR2 YYREEE (reference sequence). The CDR3 extends over 16 amino acids. V dropped 1 base and J dropped 0 bases, with 14 bases sitting between them. The CDR3 spells CASSLWGTTNSYEQYF. CDR3 bases: TGTGCCAGCAGCTTGTGGGGCACGACGAACTCCTACGAGCAGTACTTC.

The CDR3 spells CASSFTGPNTEAFF. DNA of the CDR3: TGCGCCAGCAGCTTCACGGGCCCGAACACTGAAGCTTTCTTT. This chain uses TRBV5-1 with TRBJ1-1; D remains unclear. Germline CDR1 SGHRS, CDR2 YFSETQ. V was shortened by 2 bases and J by 1 base, with 9 bases between the two germline ends. The length of the CDR3 is 14 residues.

The CDR3 region has the DNA TGTGCCAGCTCAGCGCGACAGGGACTACTTCCCGGGGAGCTGTTTTTT. Protein product: CASSARQGLLPGELFF. This rearrangement joins TRBV18 to TRBJ2-2, with D perhaps TRBD1 or TRBD2 (7 bases each). V gave up 5 bases and J gave up 6 bases, with 19 bases separating them. The CDR3 consists of 16 residues. Germline V gene data show CDR1 as KGHSH and CDR2 as LQKENI.

This clone has more than one count but fewer than ten. This chain uses TRBV5-6 with TRBJ2-1; D could derive from TRBD1 or TRBD2 (5 bases each). From germline, CDR1 is SGHDT and CDR2 YYEEEE. V was cut by 7 bases and J by 3 bases, with 17 bases left in between. The CDR3 is 15 residues long. CDR3 loop: CASRSRGSFYNEQFF. Here the CDR3 DNA reads TGTGCCAGCCGCTCGAGGGGTTCTTTCTACAATGAGCAGTTCTTC.

The rearrangement uses TRBV5-4 and TRBJ2-5, with 13 bases identical to TRBD2. The CDR3 is 16 residues long. Germline V gene data show CDR1 as SGHNT and CDR2 as YYREEE (reference sequence). The V and J ends lost 4 bases and 6 bases, in that order; junction bases with no gene match: 9. CDR3 amino acids: CASSAPGTSGAKTQYF. As DNA, the CDR3 is TGTGCCAGCAGCGCTCCCGGGACTAGCGGGGCGAAGACCCAGTACTTC.

A few counts support this clone. This chain links TRBV13 with TRBJ2-6; perhaps TRBD1 as D (6 bases). Germline V CDR1 and CDR2: PRHDT, FYEKMQ (reference sequence). This CDR3 spans 18 amino acids. Trimming left V 4 bases short and J 0 bases short, with 16 bases between. CDR3 coding DNA: TGTGCCAGCAGCTCCCGCAAGACAGGCATCTCTGGGGCCAACGTCCTGACTTTC. This gives the protein CASSSRKTGISGANVLTF.

This chain joins TRBV7-8 and TRBJ1-1, with D possibly TRBD1 on 6 matching bases. The CDR3 sequence is 14 residues long. V lost 5 bases, J lost 4 bases, and 14 bases lay in between. In germline, CDR1 is SGHVS, CDR2 FQNEAQ. The CDR3 DNA is TGTGCCAGCAGCCCCGGCAGGGGTGGCACTGAAGCTTTCTTT. The encoded protein is CASSPGRGGTEAFF.

The chain uses TRBV7-9 and TRBJ2-5; D uncertain. V shed 1 base and J shed 2 bases, with 11 bases lying between them. Looked up from germline, CDR1 is SEHNR and CDR2 is FQNEAQ (reference sequence). The length of the CDR3 is 15 residues. The CDR3 DNA reads TGTGCCAGCAGCTTAGGGACCCTATTACAAGAGACCCAGTACTTC. Residues: CASSLGTLLQETQYF.

This chain joins TRBV6-5 and TRBJ2-7; 7 nucleotides line up with TRBD1. The germline V gene encodes CDR1 MNHEY and CDR2 SVGAGI. The CDR3 has 13 amino acids. V was clipped by 6 bases and J by 4 bases; unmatched bases: 6. The CDR3 loop is CASSQGQIYEQYF. CDR3 in DNA: TGTGCCAGCAGCCAGGGACAGATTTACGAGCAGTACTTC.

This rearrangement joins TRBV9 to TRBJ1-3; no reliable D call. The CDR3 sequence is 14 residues long. The V gene lost 0 bases and the J gene lost 2 bases, with 6 bases spanning the gap. Germline V gene data show CDR1 as SGDLS and CDR2 as YYNGEE. The chain's CDR3 is CASSVGGTGNTIYF. The CDR3 nucleotides are TGTGCCAGCAGCGTAGGAGGGACTGGAAACACCATATATTTT.